This TCR beta chain was obtained from a study of cytomegalovirus exposure and HLA in healthy donors. General study results and limits: TRBV6-2, TRBV6-3 and some other V segments were unresolvable in 87-base-pair reads. Beyond CMV serostatus, there was no information to go on about immune exposure.

Comments on this clone: The target antigen is unknown.

PCR amplification relied on 60 Vbeta primers (plus 13 Jbeta primers). In the original analysis: Tens of millions of unique TCR beta chains, roughly 10 million shared, were counted in a later analysis. Sequenced by immunoSEQ multiplex PCR; TCRdb stores in-frame clones only, minus some. The V and J calls and clone size are taken from that table; D and trimming were inferred from the DNA. The table records around 85,000 clones, over 70% of them present only once. CDR1 MDHEN and CDR2 SYDVKM come from the germline V gene. V lost 5 bases to trimming and J lost 0 bases, with 13 bases between them. The length of the CDR3 is 15 residues.

The chain employs TRBV28 and TRBJ1-1; tentatively, D is TRBD1 (5 bases). This TCR came from a young man in good health and CMV-seropositive. The source material was PBMCs. DNA for the CDR3: TGTGCCAGCAGTCCCCCCGACAGACTGAACACTGAAGCTTTCTTT. It codes for CASSPPDRLNTEAFF. Using reference TRBV28 and TRBJ1-1 for the parts outside the CDR3, the full variable domain is DVKVTQSSRYLVKRTGEKVFLECVQDMDHENMFWYRQDPGLGLRLIYFSYDVKMKEKGDIPEGYSVSREKKERFSLILESASTNQTSMYLCASSPPDRLNTEAFFGQGTRLTVV.